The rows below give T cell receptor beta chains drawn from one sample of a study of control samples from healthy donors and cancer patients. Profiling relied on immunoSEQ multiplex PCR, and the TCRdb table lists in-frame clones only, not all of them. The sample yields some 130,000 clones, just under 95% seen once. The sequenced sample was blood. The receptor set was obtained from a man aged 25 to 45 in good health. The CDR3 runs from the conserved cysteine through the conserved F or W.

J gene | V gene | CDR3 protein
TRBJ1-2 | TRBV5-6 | CASSRAGDRVIYGYTF
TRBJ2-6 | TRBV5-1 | CASSSGTAGANVLTF
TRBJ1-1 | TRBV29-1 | CSVSWTAQNTEAFF
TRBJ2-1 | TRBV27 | CASMGPGERGNEQFF
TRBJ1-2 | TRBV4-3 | CASSQEQGGNYGYTF
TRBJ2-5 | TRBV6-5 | CASSYSNLGIQETQYF
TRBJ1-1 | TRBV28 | CASRFDNTEAFF
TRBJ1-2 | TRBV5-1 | CASSEANYGYTF
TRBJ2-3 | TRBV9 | CASSGLGLTDTQYF
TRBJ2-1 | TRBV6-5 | CASSSGPYNEQFF
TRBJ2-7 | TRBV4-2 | CASSQVGGYAYEQYF